This TCR beta chain was observed in a study of blood T cell repertoires in COVID-19. The CDR3 is 13 residues long. The germline V and J ends were trimmed by 6 bases and 7 bases, with 18 bases remaining between them. Looked up from germline, CDR1 is SQVTM and CDR2 is ANQGSEA. The table lists this clone with a few counts. Method: immunoSEQ multiplex PCR; TCRdb's copy keeps in-frame clones and lacks some. The table includes about 220,000 clones, around 82% detected once. The receptor's source is a woman in her forties or fifties who had been exposed to COVID-19. What was sequenced was PBMCs or T cells enriched from blood (not recorded which). This sequence joins TRBV29-1 and TRBJ2-5, with D possibly matching TRBD1 (5 bases). The CDR3: CSVAVAARGTQYF. The CDR3 DNA is TGCAGCGTCGCTGTCGCCGCAAGGGGGACCCAGTACTTC.